These 27 T cell receptor beta chains came from one sample sequenced in a study of blood T cell repertoires in COVID-19. The table came from immunoSEQ multiplex PCR; TCRdb's copy has only in-frame clones and leaves some out. The sample records around 250,000 clones, over 80% being singletons. Specimen: PBMCs or T cells enriched from blood (not recorded which). The receptor source for this set is a woman between 40 and 50 years old who had been exposed to COVID-19.

The rearrangement joins TRBV30 to TRBJ2-7; 8 bases line up with TRBD1. The CDR3 length is 19 residues. From germline, CDR1 is GTSNPN and CDR2 SVGIG (reference sequence). Germline trimming cut 0 bases from V and 0 bases from J; bases unmatched to any gene: 16. The CDR3 loop reads CAWSVYWQGAHKVSYEQYF. The CDR3 DNA sequence: TGTGCCTGGAGTGTATACTGGCAGGGGGCGCATAAGGTCTCCTACGAGCAGTACTTC.

As concerns this clone: A read error may produce the germline difference seen at one junction end. The V gene is TRBV5-1, the J gene TRBJ1-1; possibly TRBD1 for D (5 bases). This CDR3 is built from 13 residues. Germline CDR1 SGHRS, CDR2 YFSETQ. The CDR3 bases are TGTGCCAGCAGGGTGCAGTGGAACACTGAAGCTTTCTTT. Protein: CASRVQWNTEAFF.

The V and J genes are TRBV3-1 (or the pseudogene TRBV3-2) and TRBJ2-6, with TRBD1 matching 7 bases. This CDR3 is 15 amino acids long. The ends lost 4 bases at V and 2 bases at J; junction bases unmatched: 2. Germline loops: CDR1 LGHDT, CDR2 YNNKEL (reference sequence). CDR3 sequence: CASSLDRTGANVLTF. Here the CDR3 DNA reads TGTGCCAGCAGCCTGGACAGGACTGGGGCCAACGTCCTGACTTTC.

This clone was found many times. V gene TRBV19 combines with J gene TRBJ1-4; D gene uncertain. The CDR3 runs 12 residues. Germline-derived CDR1 and CDR2 are LNHDA and SQIVND (reference sequence). V lost 3 bases, J lost 7 bases, and 6 bases lay in between. The CDR3 region has the DNA TGTGCCAGTAGTATGTCTCTTGAAAAACTGTTTTTT. Translation gives CASSMSLEKLFF.

CDR3 protein: CASSYSSGYTF. The CDR3 nucleotides read TGTGCCAGCAGTTACAGTTCTGGCTACACCTTC. The chain links TRBV28 to TRBJ1-2; D gene ambiguous. The germline V and J ends were trimmed by 4 bases and 7 bases, with 7 bases remaining between them. Germline V gene sequence: CDR1 MDHEN, CDR2 SYDVKM. The CDR3 has 11 amino acids.

This clone occurred once. This rearrangement joins TRBV11-3 to TRBJ1-1; D not resolved. The CDR3 is 12 amino acids. V gave up 4 bases and J gave up 7 bases, with 10 bases separating them. Germline V CDR1 and CDR2: SGHNT, YENEEA. The CDR3 bases are TGTGCCAGCAGCTCCTTAAGCCTTGAAGCTTTCTTT. This sequence encodes CASSSLSLEAFF. The full variable domain, in which reference TRBV11-3 and TRBJ1-1 provide the parts outside the CDR3, is EAGVVQSPRYKIIEKKQPVAFWCNPISGHNTLYWYLQNLGQGPELLIRYENEEAVDDSQLPKDRFSAERLKGVDSTLKIQPAELGDSAVYLCASSSLSLEAFFGQGTRLTVV.

Note on this clone: A junction end diverges from the germline sequence, so it may reflect a read error. This chain connects TRBV5-1 to TRBJ1-5; a weak D match, TRBD1 (6 bases). The CDR3 contains 14 residues. CDR1 and CDR2 from the germline V gene are SGHRS and YFSETQ. The DNA for the CDR3 is TGTGCCAGCACCCAACGGACAGGCAATCAGCCCCAGCATTTT. It codes for CASTQRTGNQPQHF.

The chain combines TRBV10-3 with TRBJ1-2, with D possibly matching TRBD1 (5 bases). Per the germline V gene, CDR1 is ENHRY and CDR2 is SYGVKD. With 3 bases removed from V and 10 bases from J, the gap between germline ends came to 9 bases. The CDR3 spans 11 residues. The CDR3, as DNA: TGTGCCATCAGTGATGGGGGGATCTACACCTTC. Protein product: CAISDGGIYTF.

This chain connects TRBV10-1 to TRBJ2-1; TRBD2 matches 9 bases. The V gene end was trimmed by 10 bases and the J gene end by 7 bases; junction bases not matched to a gene: 11. The germline CDR1 and CDR2 sequences are WNHNN and SYGVQD (reference sequence). This CDR3 contains 14 residues. The CDR3 protein is CANNGAGGRNEQFF. DNA for the CDR3: TGCGCCAATAACGGGGCGGGGGGGAGAAATGAGCAGTTCTTC.

This CDR3 reads CASSTFLTDSNQPQHF. The CDR3 DNA sequence: TGTGCCAGCAGCACCTTTTTAACAGATAGCAATCAGCCCCAGCATTTT. This rearrangement joins TRBV5-8 to TRBJ1-5, with unresolved D. Trimming removed 4 bases from V and 0 bases from J, with 14 bases in between. CDR1 SGHTS and CDR2 YDEGEE come from the germline V gene. This CDR3 contains 16 residues.

This clone was seen a single time. V and J are TRBV2 and TRBJ1-1; TRBD1 might be the D (5 bases). This CDR3 has 13 amino acids. CDR1 and CDR2 (germline): SNHLY, FYNNEI. V shed 4 bases and J shed 5 bases, with 11 bases lying between them. CDR3 sequence reads: CASSGAGMTEAFF. The CDR3, as DNA: TGTGCCAGCAGTGGGGCAGGGATGACTGAAGCTTTCTTT.

V is TRBV5-1 and J is TRBJ1-2; D unclear. This CDR3 contains 17 residues. Germline lookup yields CDR1 SGHRS and CDR2 YFSETQ. V was pared by 1 base and J by 3 bases, with 19 bases between. CDR3 loop: CASSLRAGSSRDYGYTF. The CDR3 DNA sequence: TGCGCCAGCAGCTTGCGGGCCGGGTCGTCGCGGGACTATGGCTACACCTTC.

The V and J genes are TRBV7-9 and TRBJ1-1; tentatively, D is TRBD1 (5 bases). The V end was cut by 1 base, the J end by 11 bases, with 11 bases between. CDR3 length equals 12 residues. Germline V gene sequence: CDR1 SEHNR, CDR2 FQNEAQ (reference sequence). DNA for the CDR3: TGTGCCAGCAGCTTAGGGGGGGAACCGGCTTTCTTT. Protein: CASSLGGEPAFF.

J is TRBJ2-5 and V is TRBV29-1, with D possibly matching TRBD1 (5 bases). The CDR3 runs 11 residues. CDR1 is SQVTM, CDR2 ANQGSEA, per germline. CDR3 loop: CSARQQETQYF. In DNA, the CDR3 is TGCAGTGCTAGACAGCAAGAGACCCAGTACTTC.

The V gene is TRBV5-4, the J gene TRBJ1-2, with TRBD1 as a possible D gene (6 bases). Germline CDR1 SGHNT, CDR2 YYREEE (reference sequence). The V gene lost 0 bases and the J gene lost 3 bases, with 6 bases spanning the gap. The CDR3 has 13 residues. The DNA of the CDR3 is TGTGCCAGCAGCTTGGACAGGGACTATGGCTACACCTTC. Protein product: CASSLDRDYGYTF.

The V gene is TRBV25-1, the J gene TRBJ1-1; the D gene is possibly TRBD1 (6 bases). V lost 5 bases to trimming and J lost 7 bases, with 17 bases between them. Germline CDR1 reads MGHDK; CDR2 reads SYGVNS. CDR3 length: 14 amino acids. For the CDR3, the DNA is TGTGCCAGCAGTAAGGCGGGGGCTCTACTTGAAGCTTTCTTT. Its translation is CASSKAGALLEAFF.

The chain carries TRBV9 and TRBJ2-2, with D unresolved. CDR1 and CDR2 from the germline V gene are SGDLS and YYNGEE. The CDR3 totals 15 residues. V was shortened by 0 bases and J by 2 bases, with 8 bases between the two germline ends. DNA of the CDR3: TGTGCCAGCAGCGTAGACCCAGTAAACACCGGGGAGCTGTTTTTT. It is translated as CASSVDPVNTGELFF.

This clone was counted a single time. The chain couples TRBV19 to TRBJ1-2, with D hard to call. The CDR3 has 14 amino acids. CDR1 and CDR2 (germline): LNHDA, SQIVND (reference sequence). The V end lost 3 bases, the J end lost 4 bases, and 12 bases lay between the germline ends. In DNA, the CDR3 is TGTGCCAGTAGTATTCCCGGAGTTCGCTATGGCTACACCTTC. Translation: CASSIPGVRYGYTF.

Notes on this clone: At one of its ends the junction is not consistent with the germline gene, which may arise from a read error. The chain joins TRBV7-9 to TRBJ2-3, with 10 bases that match TRBD2. This CDR3 contains 11 residues. The germline V gene encodes CDR1 SEHNR and CDR2 FQNEAQ (reference sequence). Here the CDR3 reads CASRSGTSASF. DNA of the CDR3: TGTGCCAGCCGCTCCGGGACTAGCGCCTCTTTT.

This sequence joins TRBV27 and TRBJ1-5; 12 bases agree with TRBD1. Germline assignment: CDR1 MNHEY and CDR2 SMNVEV (reference sequence). The trim removed 5 bases at V and 7 bases at J, leaving 6 bases unmatched. CDR3 length equals 15 residues. For the CDR3, the DNA is TGTGCCAGCAGTGACGGGACAGGGGGCGAACAGCCCCAGCATTTT. It specifies CASSDGTGGEQPQHF.

The chain uses TRBV6-5 and TRBJ1-4; 7 nucleotides match TRBD1. Looked up from germline, CDR1 is MNHEY and CDR2 is SVGAGI. V was pared by 5 bases and J by 8 bases, with 11 bases of the junction left unmatched. This CDR3 is 15 amino acids long. CDR3 protein: CASSMTGTMKEKLFF. The DNA for the CDR3 is TGTGCCAGCAGTATGACAGGGACCATGAAGGAAAAACTGTTTTTT.

V and J are TRBV12-3 or TRBV12-4 and TRBJ2-2; D remains unclear. Trimming removed 6 bases at V and 1 base at J, with 6 bases between. CDR3 length: 13 amino acids. CDR3 sequence (DNA): TGTGCCAGCAGGATACAGAACACCGGGGAGCTGTTTTTT. Protein sequence: CASRIQNTGELFF.

This clone showed up just a few times. The chain couples TRBV29-1 to TRBJ2-7; no definite D call. The V and J ends lost 0 bases and 3 bases respectively, with 6 bases between them. The CDR3 has 12 residues. Germline values: CDR1 SQVTM, CDR2 ANQGSEA. The CDR3 DNA is TGCAGCGTTGAAGAGAACAGCTACGAGCAGTACTTC. Its protein product is CSVEENSYEQYF.

The rearrangement joins TRBV2 to TRBJ1-1; 7 nucleotides agree with TRBD1. Germline assignment: CDR1 SNHLY and CDR2 FYNNEI. J was trimmed by 2 bases and V by 5 bases; bases with no gene match: 11. There are 16 residues in the CDR3. The CDR3 DNA is TGTGCCAGCAGTTTTACCGGGACAGTAACTAACACTGAAGCTTTCTTT. Translated, it gives CASSFTGTVTNTEAFF.

Only one count was recorded for this clone. This rearrangement joins TRBV24-1 to TRBJ1-2; D gene ambiguous. V was clipped by 7 bases and J by 4 bases, with 21 bases between them. Germline loops: CDR1 KGHDR, CDR2 SFDVKD. The CDR3 covers 16 residues. The CDR3 here is CATSPTADANFYGYTF. In DNA, the CDR3 is TGTGCCACCAGCCCTACAGCAGACGCGAACTTCTATGGCTACACCTTC.

The rearrangement uses TRBV21-1 and TRBJ1-3. TRBV21-1 is reported as a pseudogene. This CDR3 spans 18 amino acids. The CDR3 sequence is CASSNRKSGIYSGNTIYF. The DNA of the CDR3 is TGTGCCAGCAGCAATCGGAAATCCGGGATTTACTCTGGAAACACCATATATTTT.

The V call is TRBV6-5, the J call TRBJ1-6; weak D call: TRBD1 (6 bases). The germline gives CDR1 MNHEY, CDR2 SVGAGI. Trimming cost V 5 bases and J 2 bases, with 10 bases left between them. This CDR3 is 15 amino acids long. The CDR3 DNA is TGTGCCAGCAGTCAAACAGGGCCCTATAATTCACCCCTCCACTTT. Protein sequence: CASSQTGPYNSPLHF.